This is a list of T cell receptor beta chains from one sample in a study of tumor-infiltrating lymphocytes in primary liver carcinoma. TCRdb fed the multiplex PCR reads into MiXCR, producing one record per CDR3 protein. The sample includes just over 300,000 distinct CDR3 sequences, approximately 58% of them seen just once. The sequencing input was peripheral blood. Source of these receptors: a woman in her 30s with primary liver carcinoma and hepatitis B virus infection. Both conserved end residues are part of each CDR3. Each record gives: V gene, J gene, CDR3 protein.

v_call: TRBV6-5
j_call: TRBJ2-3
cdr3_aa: CASSYGTSTSADTQYF

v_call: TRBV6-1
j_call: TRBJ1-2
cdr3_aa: CASTPDRYGYTF

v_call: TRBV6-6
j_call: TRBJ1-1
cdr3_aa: CASRQGQTNTEAFF

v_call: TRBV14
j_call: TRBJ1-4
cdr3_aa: CASSRGLQVGEKLFF

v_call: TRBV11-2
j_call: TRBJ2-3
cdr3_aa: CASSLSISGGQYF

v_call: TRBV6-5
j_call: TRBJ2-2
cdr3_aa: CTSSRGLAGVTGELFF

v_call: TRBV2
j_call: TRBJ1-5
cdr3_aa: CASSEKGQSNQPQHF

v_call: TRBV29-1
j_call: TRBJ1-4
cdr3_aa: CSVDGWMGEKLFF

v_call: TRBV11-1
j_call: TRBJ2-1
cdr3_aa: CASSLSGGRGERFF

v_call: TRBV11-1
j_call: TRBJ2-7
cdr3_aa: CASMFMGYEQLF

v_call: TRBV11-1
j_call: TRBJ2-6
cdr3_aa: CAGSPIRGGRGVNVLTF

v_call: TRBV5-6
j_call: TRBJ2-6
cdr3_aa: CASSYRTGLYSGANVLTF

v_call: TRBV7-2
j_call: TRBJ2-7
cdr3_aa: CASSSISFEQYF

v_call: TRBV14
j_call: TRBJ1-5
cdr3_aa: CASSHRDRGYQPQHF

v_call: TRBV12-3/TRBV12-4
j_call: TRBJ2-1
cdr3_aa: CTSRISGSGAEQFF

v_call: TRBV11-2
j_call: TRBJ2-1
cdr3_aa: CASSPIAGGIYNEQFF

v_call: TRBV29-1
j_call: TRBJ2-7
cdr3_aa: CSVLPTESYGEQYF

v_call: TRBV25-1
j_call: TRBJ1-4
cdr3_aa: CASSARAAGEGGREKLFF

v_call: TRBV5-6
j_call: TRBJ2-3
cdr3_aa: CVSSLIRGRSDTQYF

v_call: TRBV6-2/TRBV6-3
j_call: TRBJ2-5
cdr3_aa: CASRLGASAIQETQYF

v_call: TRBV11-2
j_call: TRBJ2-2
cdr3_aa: CASSARSGLNTGELLF